Following are 2 T cell receptor beta chains from one sample sequenced in a study of blood T cells in healthy people across ages. The use of a sample-barcoded 5' primer and a J-beta primer mix characterized a second PCR of roughly 7 to 12 cycles. TCRdb reprocessed the 5' RACE reads via MiXCR and lists one record per CDR3 protein. The sample shows some 760,000 distinct CDR3 sequences, roughly 25% of them seen only once. The same sample was also studied in work on T cells of mothers and their children.

The sample comprised blood. All receptors derive from a boy younger than 18 in good health.

V usage is TRBV29-1 and J usage is TRBJ1-2; D is uncertain. Germline values: CDR1 SQVTM, CDR2 ANQGSEA. The CDR3 is 10 residues long. The V end lost 7 bases, the J end lost 8 bases, and 11 bases lay between the germline ends. Here the CDR3 reads CSADFGGYTF. The CDR3 DNA follows: TGCAGCGCCGACTTCGGGGGCTACACCTTC.

A note on this clonotype: The conserved phenylalanine or tryptophan is not found at the CDR3 terminus, so this likely reflects a read error. This chain links TRBV15 with TRBJ2-3; no clear D gene. CDR3 size: 13 residues. V lost 0 bases and J 5 bases, leaving 6 bases between the germline ends. In germline, CDR1 is LNHNV, CDR2 YYDKDF (reference sequence). Here the CDR3 DNA reads TGTGCCACCAGCAGAGATCCGGGAGATACGCAGTATTCT. Protein product: CATSRDPGDTQYS.